This T cell receptor beta chain is drawn from a study of cytomegalovirus exposure and HLA in healthy donors. These donors counted as nominally healthy when sampled, but unrecorded immune exposures were likely. Worth noting for this clone: Antigen: not known.

The PCR made use of 60 Vbeta and 13 Jbeta primers. Profiling relied on immunoSEQ multiplex PCR, and the TCRdb table lists in-frame clones only, not all of them. The table has about 120,000 clones, around 85% seen once. The study's findings and limits: Cytomegalovirus-associated status was assigned to about 150 TCR beta chains. The classifier was said to identify cytomegalovirus status with high specificity and sensitivity.

The CDR3 covers 18 residues. The germline V gene has CDR1 MGHRA and CDR2 YSYEKL. Sequenced input: PBMCs. This sequence originates from a man aged 30 to 45 in good health and CMV-seronegative. The rearrangement uses TRBV4-1 and TRBJ2-5; 14 nucleotides agree with TRBD2. The assigned J gene may be wrong: the sequence end matches TRBJ2-7 better. CDR3 residues: CASSQGLAGGPRSYEQYF. The CDR3 DNA is TGCGCCAGCAGCCAAGGACTAGCGGGGGGGCCCAGGTCCTACGAGCAGTACTTC.